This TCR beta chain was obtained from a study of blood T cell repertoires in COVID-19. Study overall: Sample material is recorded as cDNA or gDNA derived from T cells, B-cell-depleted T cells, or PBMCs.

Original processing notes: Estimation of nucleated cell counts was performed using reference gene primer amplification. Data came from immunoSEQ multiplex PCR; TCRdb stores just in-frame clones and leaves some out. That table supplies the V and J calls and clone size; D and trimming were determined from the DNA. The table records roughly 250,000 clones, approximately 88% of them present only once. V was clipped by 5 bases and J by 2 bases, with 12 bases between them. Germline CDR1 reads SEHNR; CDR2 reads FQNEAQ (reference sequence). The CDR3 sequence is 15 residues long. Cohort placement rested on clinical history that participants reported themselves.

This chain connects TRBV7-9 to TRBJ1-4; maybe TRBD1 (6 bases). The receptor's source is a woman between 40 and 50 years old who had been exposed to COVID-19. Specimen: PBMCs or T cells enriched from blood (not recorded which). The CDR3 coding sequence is TGTGCCAGCAGCCGACAGGATGGGACTAATGAAAAACTGTTTTTT. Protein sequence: CASSRQDGTNEKLFF.